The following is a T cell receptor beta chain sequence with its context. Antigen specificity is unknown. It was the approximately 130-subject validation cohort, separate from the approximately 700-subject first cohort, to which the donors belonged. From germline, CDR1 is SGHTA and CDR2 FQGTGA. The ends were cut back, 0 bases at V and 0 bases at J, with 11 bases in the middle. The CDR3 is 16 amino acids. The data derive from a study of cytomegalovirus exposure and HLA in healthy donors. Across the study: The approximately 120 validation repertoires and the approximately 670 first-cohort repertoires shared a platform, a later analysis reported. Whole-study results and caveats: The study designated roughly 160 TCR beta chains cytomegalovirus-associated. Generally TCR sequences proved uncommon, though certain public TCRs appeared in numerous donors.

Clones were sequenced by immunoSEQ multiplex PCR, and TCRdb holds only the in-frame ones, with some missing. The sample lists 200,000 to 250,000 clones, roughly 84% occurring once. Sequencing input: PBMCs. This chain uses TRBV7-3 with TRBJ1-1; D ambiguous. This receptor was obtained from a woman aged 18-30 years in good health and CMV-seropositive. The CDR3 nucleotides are TGTGCCAGCAGCTTAACGAGAGAGGAAATGAACACTGAAGCTTTCTTT. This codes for CASSLTREEMNTEAFF.